The rows below give T cell receptor beta chains drawn from one sample of a study of blood T cell repertoires in COVID-19. Here immunoSEQ multiplex PCR was the method, and the copy in TCRdb shows in-frame clones only, minus some. This table has approximately 300,000 clones, 92% appearing once. The sample comprised PBMCs or T cells enriched from blood (not recorded which). The receptor set was obtained from a woman in her 30s who had recovered from COVID-19. CDR3s include the opening cysteine and the closing phenylalanine or tryptophan. Each record gives: D gene, clone size, CDR3 length, J gene, V gene, CDR3 protein, CDR3 DNA. A D gene is named only where the DNA matches it firmly. Size values are once, few and many counts, or a class for expanded clones, and some rows have none.

D gene: -
clone size: -
CDR3 length: 15
J gene: TRBJ2-1
V gene: TRBV7-2
CDR3 protein: CASSLRTGVNNEQFF
CDR3 DNA: TGTGCCAGCAGCTTAAGAACGGGAGTTAACAATGAGCAGTTCTTC

D gene: TRBD1
clone size: -
CDR3 length: 14
J gene: TRBJ1-2
V gene: TRBV7-2
CDR3 protein: CASSLGQGVYGYTF
CDR3 DNA: TGTGCCAGCAGCTTAGGTCAGGGGGTCTATGGCTACACCTTC

D gene: -
clone size: -
CDR3 length: 14
J gene: TRBJ2-1
V gene: TRBV5-3
CDR3 protein: CARRGHGGNNEQFF
CDR3 DNA: TGTGCCAGAAGGGGGCATGGCGGCAACAATGAGCAGTTCTTC

D gene: TRBD2
clone size: -
CDR3 length: 16
J gene: TRBJ2-5
V gene: TRBV7-2
CDR3 protein: CASSLAAGGGAETQYF
CDR3 DNA: TGTGCCAGCAGCTTGGCGGCCGGCGGGGGAGCGGAGACCCAGTACTTC

D gene: -
clone size: once
CDR3 length: 16
J gene: TRBJ2-6
V gene: TRBV10-3
CDR3 protein: CAISFYSGSGANVLTF
CDR3 DNA: TGTGCCATCAGCTTCTACAGTGGGTCTGGGGCCAACGTCCTGACTTTC

D gene: -
clone size: once
CDR3 length: 14
J gene: TRBJ1-2
V gene: TRBV6-2/TRBV6-3
CDR3 protein: CASSYDLVSMGYTF
CDR3 DNA: TGTGCCAGCAGTTACGACTTGGTCAGTATGGGCTACACCTTC

D gene: -
clone size: -
CDR3 length: 18
J gene: TRBJ1-6
V gene: TRBV27
CDR3 protein: CASKGRMGEPPYNSPLHF
CDR3 DNA: TGTGCCAGCAAGGGTCGGATGGGAGAGCCACCCTATAATTCACCCCTCCACTTT

D gene: TRBD1
clone size: -
CDR3 length: 16
J gene: TRBJ1-2
V gene: TRBV6-2/TRBV6-3
CDR3 protein: CASSYPRDRVNYGYTF
CDR3 DNA: TGTGCCAGCAGTTACCCAAGGGACAGGGTGAACTATGGCTACACCTTC

D gene: -
clone size: -
CDR3 length: 13
J gene: TRBJ1-5
V gene: TRBV6-6
CDR3 protein: CASTTYSNQPQHF
CDR3 DNA: TGTGCCAGCACAACATATAGCAATCAGCCCCAGCATTTT

D gene: -
clone size: -
CDR3 length: 12
J gene: TRBJ1-1
V gene: TRBV30
CDR3 protein: CAWTAGETEAFF
CDR3 DNA: TGTGCCTGGACGGCAGGGGAGACTGAAGCTTTCTTT

D gene: TRBD1
clone size: -
CDR3 length: 14
J gene: TRBJ2-7
V gene: TRBV6-2/TRBV6-3
CDR3 protein: CASSRGLTSYEQYF
CDR3 DNA: TGTGCCAGCAGTAGGGGGCTTACCTCCTACGAGCAGTACTTC

D gene: TRBD1
clone size: -
CDR3 length: 14
J gene: TRBJ2-3
V gene: TRBV7-9
CDR3 protein: CASSSGTAIDTQYF
CDR3 DNA: TGTGCCAGCAGCTCTGGGACAGCTATAGATACGCAGTATTTT

D gene: TRBD1
clone size: -
CDR3 length: 15
J gene: TRBJ2-1
V gene: TRBV27
CDR3 protein: CASSPHRGRYGEQFF
CDR3 DNA: TGTGCCAGCAGTCCCCACAGGGGGCGGTATGGTGAGCAGTTCTTC

D gene: TRBD1
clone size: -
CDR3 length: 19
J gene: TRBJ2-5
V gene: TRBV5-4
CDR3 protein: CASSALGTATRRRQETQYF
CDR3 DNA: TGTGCCAGCAGCGCCTTAGGGACAGCGACCCGTCGTCGTCAAGAGACCCAGTACTTC

D gene: -
clone size: -
CDR3 length: 14
J gene: TRBJ1-2
V gene: TRBV28
CDR3 protein: CASSLVQGDYGYTF
CDR3 DNA: TGTGCCAGCAGTTTGGTACAGGGTGACTATGGCTACACCTTC

D gene: TRBD1
clone size: -
CDR3 length: 15
J gene: TRBJ1-2
V gene: TRBV6-5
CDR3 protein: CASSTSGTAHYGYTF
CDR3 DNA: TGTGCCAGCAGTACCTCCGGGACAGCTCACTATGGCTACACCTTC

D gene: -
clone size: -
CDR3 length: 13
J gene: TRBJ2-2
V gene: TRBV18
CDR3 protein: CASSPAGSGELFF
CDR3 DNA: TGTGCCAGCTCACCAGCGGGTTCCGGGGAGCTGTTTTTT

D gene: TRBD2
clone size: -
CDR3 length: 19
J gene: TRBJ2-2
V gene: TRBV4-2
CDR3 protein: CASSQDLVDAGGNTGELFF
CDR3 DNA: TGTGCCAGCAGCCAAGATCTGGTGGACGCGGGGGGGAACACCGGGGAGCTGTTTTTT

D gene: TRBD2
clone size: -
CDR3 length: 14
J gene: TRBJ2-1
V gene: TRBV25-1
CDR3 protein: CASSGAGARMGQFF
CDR3 DNA: TGTGCCAGCAGTGGAGCGGGGGCCCGGATGGGGCAGTTCTTC

D gene: -
clone size: -
CDR3 length: 13
J gene: TRBJ2-2
V gene: TRBV6-5
CDR3 protein: CASRYRRAGELFF
CDR3 DNA: TGTGCCAGCAGGTACAGGAGGGCCGGGGAGCTGTTTTTT

D gene: -
clone size: -
CDR3 length: 17
J gene: TRBJ2-2
V gene: TRBV4-2
CDR3 protein: CASSQDIGGGLAGELFF
CDR3 DNA: TGTGCCAGCAGCCAAGATATCGGGGGAGGTTTAGCCGGGGAGCTGTTTTTT

D gene: -
clone size: -
CDR3 length: 11
J gene: TRBJ2-7
V gene: TRBV7-8
CDR3 protein: CASSLRSEQYF
CDR3 DNA: TGTGCCAGCAGCCTGAGGTCCGAGCAGTACTTC

D gene: -
clone size: once
CDR3 length: 16
J gene: TRBJ2-7
V gene: TRBV6-2/TRBV6-3
CDR3 protein: CASSYPPFRSRYEQYF
CDR3 DNA: TGTGCCAGCAGTTACCCCCCGTTTCGGAGCCGCTACGAGCAGTACTTC

D gene: TRBD1
clone size: -
CDR3 length: 11
J gene: TRBJ1-1
V gene: TRBV29-1
CDR3 protein: CSVTGTGEAFF
CDR3 DNA: TGCAGCGTTACCGGGACAGGGGAAGCTTTCTTT

D gene: -
clone size: -
CDR3 length: 16
J gene: TRBJ1-2
V gene: TRBV19
CDR3 protein: CASSIPGQGSFYGYTF
CDR3 DNA: TGTGCCAGTAGTATCCCAGGGCAGGGGTCCTTCTATGGCTACACCTTC

D gene: -
clone size: -
CDR3 length: 14
J gene: TRBJ2-5
V gene: TRBV21-1
CDR3 protein: CASSTGLEKETQYF
CDR3 DNA: TGTGCCAGCAGCACCGGACTGGAAAAAGAGACCCAGTACTTC

D gene: TRBD2
clone size: once
CDR3 length: 16
J gene: TRBJ2-7
V gene: TRBV3-1/TRBV3-2
CDR3 protein: CASTRGWASGSYEQYF
CDR3 DNA: TGTGCCAGCACCAGAGGGTGGGCTAGCGGCTCCTACGAGCAGTACTTC

D gene: TRBD1
clone size: -
CDR3 length: 13
J gene: TRBJ2-5
V gene: TRBV7-3
CDR3 protein: CASSFTGEETQYF
CDR3 DNA: TGTGCCAGCAGCTTTACAGGGGAGGAGACCCAGTACTTC